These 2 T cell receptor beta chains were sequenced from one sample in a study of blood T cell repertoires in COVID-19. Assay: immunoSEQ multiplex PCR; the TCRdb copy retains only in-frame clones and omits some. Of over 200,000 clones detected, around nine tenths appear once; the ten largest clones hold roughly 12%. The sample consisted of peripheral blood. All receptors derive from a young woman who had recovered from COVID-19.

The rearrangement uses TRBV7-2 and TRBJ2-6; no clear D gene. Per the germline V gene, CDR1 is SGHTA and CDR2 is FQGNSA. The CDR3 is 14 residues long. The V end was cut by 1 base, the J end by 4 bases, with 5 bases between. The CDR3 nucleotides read TGTGCCAGCAGCTTAGATCCGGGGGCCAACGTCCTGACTTTC. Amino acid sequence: CASSLDPGANVLTF.

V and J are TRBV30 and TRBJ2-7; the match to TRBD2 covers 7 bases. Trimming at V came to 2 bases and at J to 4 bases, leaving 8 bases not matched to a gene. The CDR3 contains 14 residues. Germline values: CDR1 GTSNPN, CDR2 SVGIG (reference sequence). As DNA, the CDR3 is TGTGCCTGGAGTAGTGTAGCGGGTGTGTACGAGCAGTACTTC. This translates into CAWSSVAGVYEQYF.